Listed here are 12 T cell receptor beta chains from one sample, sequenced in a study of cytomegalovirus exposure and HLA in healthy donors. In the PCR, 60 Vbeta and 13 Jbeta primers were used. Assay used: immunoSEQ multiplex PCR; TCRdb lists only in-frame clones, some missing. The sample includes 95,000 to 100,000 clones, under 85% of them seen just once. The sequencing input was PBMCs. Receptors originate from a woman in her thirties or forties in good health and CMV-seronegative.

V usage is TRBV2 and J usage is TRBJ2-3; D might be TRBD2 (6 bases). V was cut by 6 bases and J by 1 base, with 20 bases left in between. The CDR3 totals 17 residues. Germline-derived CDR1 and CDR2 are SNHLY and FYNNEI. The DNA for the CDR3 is TGTGCCAGCAGCGGAAGTGGGACTCAGGAGGGCACAGATACGCAGTATTTT. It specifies CASSGSGTQEGTDTQYF.

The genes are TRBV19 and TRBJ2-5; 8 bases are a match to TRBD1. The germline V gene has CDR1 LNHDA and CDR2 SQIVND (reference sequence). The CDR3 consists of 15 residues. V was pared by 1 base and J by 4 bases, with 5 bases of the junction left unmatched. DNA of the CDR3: TGTGCCAGTAGTATAGGGGCAGGGGGCAGAGAGACCCAGTACTTC. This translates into CASSIGAGGRETQYF.

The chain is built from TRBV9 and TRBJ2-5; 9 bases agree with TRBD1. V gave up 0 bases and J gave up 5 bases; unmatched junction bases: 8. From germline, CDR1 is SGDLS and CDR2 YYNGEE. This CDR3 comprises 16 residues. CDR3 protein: CASSVAGTGGRETQYF. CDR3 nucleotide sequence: TGTGCCAGCAGCGTAGCTGGCACAGGGGGCAGGGAGACCCAGTACTTC. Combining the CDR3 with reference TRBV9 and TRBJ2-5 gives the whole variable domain DSGVTQTPKHLITATGQRVTLRCSPRSGDLSVYWYQQSLDQGLQFLIQYYNGEERAKGNILERFSAQQFPDLHSELNLSSLELGDSALYFCASSVAGTGGRETQYFGPGTRLLVL.

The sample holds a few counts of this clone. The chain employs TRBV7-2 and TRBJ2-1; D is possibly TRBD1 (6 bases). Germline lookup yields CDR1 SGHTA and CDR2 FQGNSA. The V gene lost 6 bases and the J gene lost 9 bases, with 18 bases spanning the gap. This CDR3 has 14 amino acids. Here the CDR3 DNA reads TGTGCCAGCAGGCCAGGGGTAGCCCTAAGTGAGCAGTTCTTC. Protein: CASRPGVALSEQFF.

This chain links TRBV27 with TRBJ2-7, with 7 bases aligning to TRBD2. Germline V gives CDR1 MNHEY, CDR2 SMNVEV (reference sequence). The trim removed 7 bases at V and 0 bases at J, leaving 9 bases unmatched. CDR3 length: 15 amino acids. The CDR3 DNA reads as TGTGCCAGCAACCATGATGGCGGGAGCTCCTACGAGCAGTACTTC. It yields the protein CASNHDGGSSYEQYF.

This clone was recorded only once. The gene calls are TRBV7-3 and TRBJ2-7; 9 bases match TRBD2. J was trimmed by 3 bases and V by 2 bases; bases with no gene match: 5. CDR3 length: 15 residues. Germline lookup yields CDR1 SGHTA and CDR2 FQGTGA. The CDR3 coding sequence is TGTGCCAGCAGCTTACGAGCGGGAGGTTTCTACGAGCAGTACTTC. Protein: CASSLRAGGFYEQYF.

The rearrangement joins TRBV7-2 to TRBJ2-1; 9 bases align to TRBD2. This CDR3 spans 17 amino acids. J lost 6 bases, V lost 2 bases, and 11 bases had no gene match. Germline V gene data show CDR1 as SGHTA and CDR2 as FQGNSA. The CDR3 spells CASSLSLAGYVGNEQFF. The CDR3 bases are TGTGCCAGCAGCTTATCTCTAGCGGGGTATGTGGGCAATGAGCAGTTCTTC.

Here the CDR3 reads CASSLVSNEQFF. The CDR3 DNA reads TGTGCCAGCAGCTTAGTTTCTAATGAGCAGTTCTTC. The chain joins TRBV7-2 to TRBJ2-1; D gene ambiguous. V dropped 1 base and J dropped 7 bases, with 5 bases sitting between them. The CDR3 has 12 amino acids. Looked up from germline, CDR1 is SGHTA and CDR2 is FQGNSA.

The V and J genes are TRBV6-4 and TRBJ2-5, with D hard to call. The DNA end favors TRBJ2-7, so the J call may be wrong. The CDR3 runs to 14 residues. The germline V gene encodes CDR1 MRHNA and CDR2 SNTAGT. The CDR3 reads CASSDSIFAYEQYF. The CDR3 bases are TGTGCCAGCAGTGACTCTATCTTCGCCTACGAGCAGTACTTC.

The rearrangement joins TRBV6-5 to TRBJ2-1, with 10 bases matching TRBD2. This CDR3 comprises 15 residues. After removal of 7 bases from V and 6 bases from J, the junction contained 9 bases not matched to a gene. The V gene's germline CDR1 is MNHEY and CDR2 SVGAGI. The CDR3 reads CASTHPAGGPNEQFF. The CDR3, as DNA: TGTGCCAGCACACACCCAGCGGGGGGGCCCAATGAGCAGTTCTTC.

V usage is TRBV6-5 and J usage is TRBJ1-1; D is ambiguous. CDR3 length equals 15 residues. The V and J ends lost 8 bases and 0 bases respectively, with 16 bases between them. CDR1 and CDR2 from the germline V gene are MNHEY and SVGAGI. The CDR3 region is CASSTGLPMNTEAFF. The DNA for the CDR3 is TGTGCCAGCTCCACCGGGTTGCCCATGAACACTGAAGCTTTCTTT.

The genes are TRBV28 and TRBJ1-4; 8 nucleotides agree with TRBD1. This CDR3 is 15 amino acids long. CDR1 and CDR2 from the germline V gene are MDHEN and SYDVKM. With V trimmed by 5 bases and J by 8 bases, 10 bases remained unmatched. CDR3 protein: CASSTSGQVREKLFF. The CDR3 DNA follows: TGTGCCAGCAGTACCTCGGGACAGGTTAGGGAAAAACTGTTTTTT.